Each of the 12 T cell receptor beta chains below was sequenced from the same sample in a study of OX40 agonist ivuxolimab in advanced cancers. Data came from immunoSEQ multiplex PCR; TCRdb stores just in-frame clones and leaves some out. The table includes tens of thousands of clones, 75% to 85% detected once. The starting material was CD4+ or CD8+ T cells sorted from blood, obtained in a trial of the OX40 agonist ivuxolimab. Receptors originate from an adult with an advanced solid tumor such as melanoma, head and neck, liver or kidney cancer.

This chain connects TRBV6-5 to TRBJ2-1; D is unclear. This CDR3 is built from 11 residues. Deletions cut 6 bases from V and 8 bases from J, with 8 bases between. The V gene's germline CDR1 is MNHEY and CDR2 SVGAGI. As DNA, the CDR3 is TGTGCCAGCAGGAGAAGGGATGAGCAGTTCTTC. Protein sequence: CASRRRDEQFF.

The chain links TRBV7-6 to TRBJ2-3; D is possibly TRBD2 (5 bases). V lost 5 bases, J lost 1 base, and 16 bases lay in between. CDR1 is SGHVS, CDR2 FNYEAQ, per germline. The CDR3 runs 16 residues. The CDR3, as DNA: TGTGCCAGCAGCCCCTACCAAGGACTTCGCACAGATACGCAGTATTTT. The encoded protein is CASSPYQGLRTDTQYF.

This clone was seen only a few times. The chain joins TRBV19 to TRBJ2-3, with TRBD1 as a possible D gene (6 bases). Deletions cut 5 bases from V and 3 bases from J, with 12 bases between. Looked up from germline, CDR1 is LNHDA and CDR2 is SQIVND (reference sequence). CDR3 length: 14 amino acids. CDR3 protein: CASSLGGRTDTQYF. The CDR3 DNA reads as TGTGCCAGTAGTCTTGGGGGCCGGACAGATACGCAGTATTTT. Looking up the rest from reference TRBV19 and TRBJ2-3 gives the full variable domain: DGGITQSPKYLFRKEGQNVTLSCEQNLNHDAMYWYRQDPGQGLRLIYYSQIVNDFQKGDIAEGYSVSREKKESFPLTVTSAQKNPTAFYLCASSLGGRTDTQYFGPGTRLTVL.

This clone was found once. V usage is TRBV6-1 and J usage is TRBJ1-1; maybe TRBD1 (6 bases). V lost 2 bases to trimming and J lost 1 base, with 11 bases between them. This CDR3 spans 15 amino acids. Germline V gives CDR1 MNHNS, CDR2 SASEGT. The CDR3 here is CASSEPGHKNTEAFF. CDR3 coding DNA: TGTGCCAGCAGTGAACCGGGACACAAGAACACTGAAGCTTTCTTT.

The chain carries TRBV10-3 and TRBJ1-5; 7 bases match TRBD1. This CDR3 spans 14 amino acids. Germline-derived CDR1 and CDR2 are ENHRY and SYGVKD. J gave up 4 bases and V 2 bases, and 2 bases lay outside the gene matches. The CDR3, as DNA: TGTGCCATCAGTGAGGGGACAGTTAATCAGCCCCAGCATTTT. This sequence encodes CAISEGTVNQPQHF.

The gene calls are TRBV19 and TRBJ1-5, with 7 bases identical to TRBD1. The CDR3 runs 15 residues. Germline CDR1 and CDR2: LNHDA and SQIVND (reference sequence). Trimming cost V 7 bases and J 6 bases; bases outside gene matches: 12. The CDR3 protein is CASTRGGRVGQPQHF. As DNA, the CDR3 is TGTGCCAGTACTAGAGGGGGCAGGGTGGGTCAGCCCCAGCATTTT.

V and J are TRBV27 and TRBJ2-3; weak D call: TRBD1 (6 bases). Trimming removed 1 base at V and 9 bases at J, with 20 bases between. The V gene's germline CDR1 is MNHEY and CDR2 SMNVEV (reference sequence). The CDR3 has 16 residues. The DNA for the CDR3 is TGTGCCAGCAGTTTATACAGGGCGGCCCTGATGGAGACGCAGTATTTT. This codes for CASSLYRAALMETQYF.

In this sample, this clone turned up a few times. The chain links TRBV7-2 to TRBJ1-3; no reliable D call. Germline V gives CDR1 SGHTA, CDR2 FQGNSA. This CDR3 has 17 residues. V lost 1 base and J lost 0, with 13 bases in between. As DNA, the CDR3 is TGTGCCAGCAGCTTAGGCCCCCCCGGAAACTCTGGAAACACCATATATTTT. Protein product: CASSLGPPGNSGNTIYF.

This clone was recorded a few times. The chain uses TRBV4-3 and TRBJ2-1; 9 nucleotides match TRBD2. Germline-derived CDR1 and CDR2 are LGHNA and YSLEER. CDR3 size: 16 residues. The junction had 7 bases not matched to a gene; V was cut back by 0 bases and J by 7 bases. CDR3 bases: TGCGCCAGCAGCCAAGAACAGCGGGGGGCCTGGAATGAGCAGTTCTTC. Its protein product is CASSQEQRGAWNEQFF.

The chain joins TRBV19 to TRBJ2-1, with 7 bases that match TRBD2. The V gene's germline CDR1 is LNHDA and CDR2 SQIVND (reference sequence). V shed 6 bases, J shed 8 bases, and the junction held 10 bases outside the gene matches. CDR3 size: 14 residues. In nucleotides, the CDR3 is TGTGCCAGTAGGGGCACCGGGACTAACCATGAGCAGTTCTTC. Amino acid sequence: CASRGTGTNHEQFF.

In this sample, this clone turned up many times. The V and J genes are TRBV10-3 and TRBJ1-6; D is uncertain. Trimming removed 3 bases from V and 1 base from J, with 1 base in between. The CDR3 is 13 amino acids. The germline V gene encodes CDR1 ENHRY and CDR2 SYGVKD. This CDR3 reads CAISDSYNSPLHF. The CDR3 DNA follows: TGTGCCATCAGTGATTCCTATAATTCACCCCTCCACTTT.

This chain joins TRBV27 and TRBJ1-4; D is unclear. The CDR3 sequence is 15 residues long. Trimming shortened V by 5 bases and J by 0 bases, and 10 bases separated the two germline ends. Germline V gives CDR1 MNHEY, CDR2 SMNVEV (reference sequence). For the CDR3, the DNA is TGTGCCAGCAGTCTGCGGGGTGCAACTAATGAAAAACTGTTTTTT. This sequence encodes CASSLRGATNEKLFF.